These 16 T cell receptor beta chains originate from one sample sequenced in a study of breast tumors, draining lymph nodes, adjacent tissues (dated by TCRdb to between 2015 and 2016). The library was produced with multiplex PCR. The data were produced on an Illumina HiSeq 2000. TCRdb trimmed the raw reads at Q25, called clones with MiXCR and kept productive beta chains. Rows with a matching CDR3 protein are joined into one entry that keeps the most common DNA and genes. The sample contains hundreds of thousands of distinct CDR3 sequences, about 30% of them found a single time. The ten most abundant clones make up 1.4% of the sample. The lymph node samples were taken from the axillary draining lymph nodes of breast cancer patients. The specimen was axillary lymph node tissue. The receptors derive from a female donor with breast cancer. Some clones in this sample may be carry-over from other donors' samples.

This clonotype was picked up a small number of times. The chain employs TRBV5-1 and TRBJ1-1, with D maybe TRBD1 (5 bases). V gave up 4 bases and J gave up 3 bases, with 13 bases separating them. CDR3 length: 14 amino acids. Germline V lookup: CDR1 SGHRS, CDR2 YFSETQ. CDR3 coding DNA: TGCGCCAGCAGCCCGGGGGGGTCGGACACTGAAGCTTTCTTT. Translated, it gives CASSPGGSDTEAFF.

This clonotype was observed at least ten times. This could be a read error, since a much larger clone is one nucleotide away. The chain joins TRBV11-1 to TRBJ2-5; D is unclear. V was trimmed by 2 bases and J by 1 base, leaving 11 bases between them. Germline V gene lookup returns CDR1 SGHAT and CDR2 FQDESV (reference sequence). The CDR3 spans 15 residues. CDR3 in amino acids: CASSLPGFSQETQYF. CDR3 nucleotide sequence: TGTGCCAGCAGCTTACCGGGTTTCTCCCAAGAGACCCAGTACTTC.

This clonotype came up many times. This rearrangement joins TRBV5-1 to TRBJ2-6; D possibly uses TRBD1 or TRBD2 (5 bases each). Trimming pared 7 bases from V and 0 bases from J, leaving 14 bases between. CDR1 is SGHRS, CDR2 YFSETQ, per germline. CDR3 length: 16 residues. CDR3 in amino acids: CASGDVGLSGANVLTF. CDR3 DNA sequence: TGCGCCAGCGGGGACGTAGGGCTCTCTGGGGCCAACGTCCTGACTTTC.

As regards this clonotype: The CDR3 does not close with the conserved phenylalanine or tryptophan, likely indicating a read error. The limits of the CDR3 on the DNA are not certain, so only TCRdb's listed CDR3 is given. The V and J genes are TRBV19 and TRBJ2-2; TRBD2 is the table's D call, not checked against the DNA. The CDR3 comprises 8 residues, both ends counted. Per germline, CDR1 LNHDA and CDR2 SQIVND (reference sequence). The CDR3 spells CASSLAGG.

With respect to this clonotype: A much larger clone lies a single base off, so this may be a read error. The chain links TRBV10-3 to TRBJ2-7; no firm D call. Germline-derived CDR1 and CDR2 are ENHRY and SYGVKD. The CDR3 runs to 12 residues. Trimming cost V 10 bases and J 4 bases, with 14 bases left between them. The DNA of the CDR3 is TGTGCCAGCAGCCCTTGGCTTTACGAGCAGTACTTC. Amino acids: CASSPWLYEQYF.

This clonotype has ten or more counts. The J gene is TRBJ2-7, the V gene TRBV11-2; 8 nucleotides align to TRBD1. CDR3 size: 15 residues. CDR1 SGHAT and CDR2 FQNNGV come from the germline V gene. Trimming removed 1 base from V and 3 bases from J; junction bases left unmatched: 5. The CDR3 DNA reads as TGTGCCAGCAGCTTAGGGTCAGGGGGCTACTACGAGCAGTACTTC. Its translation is CASSLGSGGYYEQYF.

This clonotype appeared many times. Here the CDR3 DNA reads TGTGCCAGCAGTTGGGGGGGGTCCTACGAGCAGTACTTC. This translates into CASSWGGSYEQYF. The V call is TRBV25-1, the J call TRBJ2-7, with 7 bases aligning to TRBD2. Trimming cost V 5 bases and J 1 base; bases outside gene matches: 2. The CDR3 spans 13 residues. Germline CDR1 reads MGHDK; CDR2 reads SYGVNS.

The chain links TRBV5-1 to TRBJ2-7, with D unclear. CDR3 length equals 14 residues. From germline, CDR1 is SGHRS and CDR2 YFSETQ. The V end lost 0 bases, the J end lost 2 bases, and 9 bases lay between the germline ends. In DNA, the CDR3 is TGCGCCAGCAGCTTGGCATCTCCAACCTACGAGCAGTACTTC. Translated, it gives CASSLASPTYEQYF.

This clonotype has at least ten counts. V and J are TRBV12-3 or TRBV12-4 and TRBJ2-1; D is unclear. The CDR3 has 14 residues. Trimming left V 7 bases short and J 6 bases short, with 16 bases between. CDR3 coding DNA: TGTGCCAGCATTCTTAGTGTTACGGGCAATGAGCAGTTCTTC. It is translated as CASILSVTGNEQFF.

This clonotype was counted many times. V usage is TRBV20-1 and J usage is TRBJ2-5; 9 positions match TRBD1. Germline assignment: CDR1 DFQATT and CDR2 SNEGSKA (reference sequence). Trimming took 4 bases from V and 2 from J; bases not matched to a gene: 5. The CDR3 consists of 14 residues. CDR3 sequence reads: CSAIYRGRQETQYF. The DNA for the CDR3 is TGCAGTGCTATCTACAGGGGGCGGCAAGAGACCCAGTACTTC.

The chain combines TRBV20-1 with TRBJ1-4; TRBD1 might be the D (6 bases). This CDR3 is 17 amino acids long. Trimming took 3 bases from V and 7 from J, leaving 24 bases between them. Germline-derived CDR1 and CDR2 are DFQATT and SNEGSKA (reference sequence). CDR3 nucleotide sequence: TGCAGTGCTAGGGGGGCCAGCGGGAGAGGGGAGACTGAAAAACTGTTTTTT. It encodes CSARGASGRGETEKLFF.

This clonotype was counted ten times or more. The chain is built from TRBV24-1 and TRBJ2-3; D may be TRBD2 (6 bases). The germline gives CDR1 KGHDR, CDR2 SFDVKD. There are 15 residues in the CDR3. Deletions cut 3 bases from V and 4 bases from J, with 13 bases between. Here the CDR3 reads CATSDRGLNADTQYF. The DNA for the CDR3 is TGTGCCACCAGTGATCGGGGACTTAACGCAGATACGCAGTATTTT.

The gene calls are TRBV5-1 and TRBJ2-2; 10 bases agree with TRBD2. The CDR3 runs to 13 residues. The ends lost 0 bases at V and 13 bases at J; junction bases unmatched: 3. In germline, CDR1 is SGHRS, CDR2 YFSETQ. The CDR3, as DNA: TGCGCCAGCAGCTTGGGTGCTAGCGGGAGGCTGTTTTTT. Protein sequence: CASSLGASGRLFF.

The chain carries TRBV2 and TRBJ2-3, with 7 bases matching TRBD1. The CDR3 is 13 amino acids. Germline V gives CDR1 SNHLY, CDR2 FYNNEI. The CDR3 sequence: CASERDRADTQYF. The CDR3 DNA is TGTGCGAGTGAACGTGACAGGGCAGATACGCAGTATTTT.

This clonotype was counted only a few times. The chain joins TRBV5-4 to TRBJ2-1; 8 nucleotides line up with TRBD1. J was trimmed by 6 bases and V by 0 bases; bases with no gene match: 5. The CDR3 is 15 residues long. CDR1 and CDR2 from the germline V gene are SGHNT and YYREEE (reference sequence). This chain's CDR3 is CASSLEAGGSNEQFF. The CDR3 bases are TGTGCCAGCAGCTTGGAGGCAGGGGGCTCCAATGAGCAGTTCTTC.

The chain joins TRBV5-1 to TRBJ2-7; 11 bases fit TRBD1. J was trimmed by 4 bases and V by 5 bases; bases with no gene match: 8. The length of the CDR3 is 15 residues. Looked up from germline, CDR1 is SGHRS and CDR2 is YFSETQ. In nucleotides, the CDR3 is TGCGCCAGCAGTCTGAGGACAGGGGGCTGTTACGAGCAGTACTTC. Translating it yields CASSLRTGGCYEQYF.